The 7 T cell receptor beta chains presented below share a single source sample, sequenced in a study of control samples from healthy donors and cancer patients. Only in-frame clones appear in the TCRdb table, and some are missing; sequencing was by immunoSEQ multiplex PCR. The table lists over 150,000 clones, under 95% of them singletons. Material: blood. The receptor source for this set is a woman under 30 in good health.

The chain carries TRBV11-2 and TRBJ2-5, with D maybe TRBD2 (6 bases). Trimming shortened V by 3 bases and J by 5 bases, and 16 bases separated the two germline ends. The CDR3 totals 15 residues. Germline-derived CDR1 and CDR2 are SGHAT and FQNNGV. The chain's CDR3 is CASSFSGTRQETQYF. For the CDR3, the DNA is TGTGCCAGCAGCTTCTCCGGGACTCGGCAGGAGACCCAGTACTTC. Looking up the rest from reference TRBV11-2 and TRBJ2-5 gives the full variable domain: EAGVAQSPRYKIIEKRQSVAFWCNPISGHATLYWYQQILGQGPKLLIQFQNNGVVDDSQLPKDRFSAERLKGVDSTLKIQPAKLEDSAVYLCASSFSGTRQETQYFGPGTRLLVL.

The V gene is TRBV4-1, the J gene TRBJ1-4; the D is unclear. The germline V and J ends were trimmed by 1 base and 10 bases, with 10 bases remaining between them. This CDR3 spans 13 amino acids. Germline CDR1 and CDR2: MGHRA and YSYEKL. The DNA for the CDR3 is TGCGCCAGCAGCCAAGTGGGGAAATTAAAACTGTTTTTT. Translating gives CASSQVGKLKLFF.

This chain links TRBV6-5 with TRBJ1-2, with 7 positions matching TRBD1. The CDR3 length is 15 residues. CDR1 is MNHEY and CDR2 is SVGAGI in the germline V gene. The trim removed 7 bases at V and 4 bases at J, leaving 12 bases unmatched. The CDR3 spells CASKISWTGVYGYTF. The CDR3 region has the DNA TGTGCCAGCAAAATATCTTGGACAGGAGTCTATGGCTACACCTTC.

This clone was seen a single time. J is TRBJ2-3 and V is TRBV3-1 (or the pseudogene TRBV3-2), with 9 bases identical to TRBD2. CDR1 is LGHDT, CDR2 YNNKEL, per germline (reference sequence). V shed 2 bases and J 2 bases; nucleotides not matched to a gene: 11. This CDR3 is built from 18 residues. The CDR3: CASSQYEEASGDTDTQYF. The CDR3 nucleotides are TGTGCCAGCAGCCAATACGAGGAGGCTAGCGGGGACACAGATACGCAGTATTTT.

V and J are TRBV5-5 and TRBJ2-5, with D unclear. Trimming stripped 3 bases from V and 2 bases from J, with 23 bases between. This CDR3 spans 18 amino acids. Germline assignment: CDR1 SGHKS and CDR2 YYEKEE (reference sequence). CDR3 sequence: CASSYIGEGLSLQETQYF. The CDR3 region has the DNA TGTGCCAGCAGCTACATTGGGGAAGGGTTATCTCTTCAAGAGACCCAGTACTTC.

The chain employs TRBV27 and TRBJ1-2, with 8 positions matching TRBD1. The CDR3 contains 13 residues. V shed 7 bases and J 4 bases; nucleotides not matched to a gene: 5. Looked up from germline, CDR1 is MNHEY and CDR2 is SMNVEV (reference sequence). For the CDR3, the DNA is TGTGCCAGCAAATTCGGGACAGGCTATGGCTACACCTTC. As protein: CASKFGTGYGYTF.

The rearrangement joins TRBV6-1 to TRBJ2-3, with 8 nucleotides matching TRBD1. The CDR3 runs 16 residues. CDR1 is MNHNS, CDR2 SASEGT, per germline. V dropped 4 bases and J dropped 3; count of bases not matched to a gene: 9. In DNA form, the CDR3 reads TGTGCCAGCAGTGCCGGACGGACAGGGACTACAGATACGCAGTATTTT. Translation: CASSAGRTGTTDTQYF.